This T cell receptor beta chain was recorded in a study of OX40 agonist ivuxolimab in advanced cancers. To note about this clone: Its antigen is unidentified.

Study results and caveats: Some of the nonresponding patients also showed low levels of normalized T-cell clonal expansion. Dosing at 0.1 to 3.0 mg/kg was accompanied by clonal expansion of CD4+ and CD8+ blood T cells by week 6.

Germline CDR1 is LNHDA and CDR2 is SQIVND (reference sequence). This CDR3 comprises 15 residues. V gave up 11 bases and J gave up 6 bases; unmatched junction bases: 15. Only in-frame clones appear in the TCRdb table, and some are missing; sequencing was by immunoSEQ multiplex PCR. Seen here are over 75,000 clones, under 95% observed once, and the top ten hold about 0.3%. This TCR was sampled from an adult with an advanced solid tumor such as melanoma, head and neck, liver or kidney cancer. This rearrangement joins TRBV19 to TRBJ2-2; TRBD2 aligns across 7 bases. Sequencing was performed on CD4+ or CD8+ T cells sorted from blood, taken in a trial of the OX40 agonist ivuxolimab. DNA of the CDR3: TGTGCCTCGGGGAGGGGCAGTTCTACACCCGGGGAGCTGTTTTTT. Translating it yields CASGRGSSTPGELFF.